Below, 24 T cell receptor beta chains from the same sample are listed, as sequenced in a study of CD8+ T cells in alopecia areata. Extraction of RNA preceded its reverse transcription into cDNA, which served as the sequencing template. Measured with immunoSEQ multiplex PCR; TCRdb has only the in-frame clones, and not every one. The table records more than 200,000 clones, over 60% of them present only once. Treatment in this sample: oral pan-JAK inhibitor, 5-10 mg twice daily. The sequences come from CD4+ T cells sorted from blood, collected at week 4, from a patient treated with tofacitinib. These receptors originate from a human donor with alopecia areata.

J is TRBJ1-2 and V is TRBV30; D gene unclear. The CDR3 has 12 residues. Germline CDR1 GTSNPN, CDR2 SVGIG (reference sequence). Trimming shortened V by 0 bases and J by 8 bases, and 10 bases separated the two germline ends. CDR3 DNA sequence: TGTGCCTGGAGTGTACAATCAGGCGGCTACACCTTC. Protein product: CAWSVQSGGYTF.

The V call is TRBV6-1, the J call TRBJ1-5; D remains unclear. The CDR3 spans 14 residues. Trimming took off 10 bases at V and 7 bases at J, with 20 bases between the two ends. Germline lookup yields CDR1 MNHNS and CDR2 SASEGT. Here the CDR3 reads CATKLEAGNQPQHF. The CDR3 nucleotides read TGTGCCACCAAGCTGGAGGCAGGAAACCAGCCCCAGCATTTT.

This chain uses TRBV30 with TRBJ1-2; possibly TRBD1 for D (6 bases). Trimming removed 0 bases from V and 3 bases from J, with 14 bases in between. This CDR3 has 15 amino acids. Germline V gene lookup returns CDR1 GTSNPN and CDR2 SVGIG (reference sequence). The CDR3 nucleotides read TGTGCCTGGAGTGTACCGGGGGCCCCATACTATGGCTACACCTTC. This sequence encodes CAWSVPGAPYYGYTF.

The sample holds a few counts of this clone. The V and J genes are TRBV7-2 and TRBJ2-3; D gene uncertain. Germline V gene sequence: CDR1 SGHTA, CDR2 FQGNSA. This CDR3 is built from 15 residues. Trimming left V 5 bases short and J 3 bases short, with 15 bases between. CDR3 sequence: CASSQAWGWTDTQYF. In DNA form, the CDR3 reads TGTGCCAGCAGCCAGGCGTGGGGTTGGACAGATACGCAGTATTTT.

The chain employs TRBV6-5 and TRBJ1-2; the D gene is possibly TRBD1 (5 bases). CDR1 MNHEY and CDR2 SVGAGI come from the germline V gene. This CDR3 region has 12 residues. Trimming stripped 4 bases from V and 8 bases from J, with 11 bases between. DNA for the CDR3: TGTGCCAGCAGTTCCCAGGGATTCGGCTACACCTTC. It translates to CASSSQGFGYTF.

The chain links TRBV18 to TRBJ2-3, with TRBD1 as a possible D gene (6 bases). Trimming removed 0 bases from V and 4 bases from J, with 8 bases in between. Germline lookup yields CDR1 KGHSH and CDR2 LQKENI. The CDR3 runs to 14 residues. CDR3 sequence: CASSPPGAPDTQYF. DNA of the CDR3: TGTGCCAGCTCACCACCGGGGGCACCAGATACGCAGTATTTT.

J is TRBJ2-1 and V is TRBV21-1; the D segment call TRBD2 is taken from the table without a DNA check. TRBV21-1 corresponds to a pseudogene. The CDR3 length is 16 residues. The CDR3 sequence is CASSKRRLMRLARLFF. CDR3 nucleotide sequence: TGTGCCAGCAGCAAAAGACGTTTAATGAGACTAGCTCGTCTGTTCTTC.

The chain employs TRBV11-2 and TRBJ2-3; no reliable D call. V gave up 5 bases and J gave up 0 bases, with 12 bases separating them. The CDR3 has 15 amino acids. Germline V gene sequence: CDR1 SGHAT, CDR2 FQNNGV. CDR3 sequence: CASSPLPGSTDTQYF. The CDR3 nucleotides are TGTGCCAGCAGCCCATTACCCGGGAGCACAGATACGCAGTATTTT.

The CDR3 here is CASSSVPTGAFYEQYF. The DNA of the CDR3 is TGCGCCAGCAGCTCGGTGCCGACAGGGGCGTTCTACGAGCAGTACTTC. This chain joins TRBV5-1 and TRBJ2-7, with 8 bases aligning to TRBD1. The J segment lost 3 bases and the V segment lost 3 bases, leaving 11 bases of the junction unmatched. CDR1 and CDR2 from the germline V gene are SGHRS and YFSETQ. The CDR3 runs 16 residues.

This clone appeared a few times. V usage is TRBV15 and J usage is TRBJ1-5; perhaps TRBD1 as D (5 bases). Germline V CDR1 and CDR2: LNHNV, YYDKDF (reference sequence). The CDR3 consists of 15 residues. Between the trimmed V and J ends, which lost 0 bases and 9 bases, there was a span of 15 bases. CDR3 sequence: CATSRDQGPITPQHF. The CDR3 DNA follows: TGTGCCACCAGCAGAGATCAGGGCCCGATCACGCCCCAGCATTTT.

The sample holds a few counts of this clone. The V call is TRBV5-1, the J call TRBJ1-1; 8 bases agree with TRBD1. There are 15 residues in the CDR3. The V segment lost 4 bases and the J segment 0 bases; nucleotides outside the gene matches: 5. Germline CDR1 reads SGHRS; CDR2 reads YFSETQ. This CDR3 reads CASSVGQGMNTEAFF. Here the CDR3 DNA reads TGCGCCAGCAGCGTCGGACAGGGAATGAACACTGAAGCTTTCTTT.

The chain links TRBV6-5 to TRBJ2-2; D remains unclear. The CDR3 is 14 amino acids. The germline V and J ends were trimmed by 4 bases and 4 bases, with 10 bases remaining between them. From germline, CDR1 is MNHEY and CDR2 SVGAGI. The CDR3 is CASSSRVGTGELFF. Written as DNA, the CDR3 is TGTGCCAGCAGTTCCCGGGTCGGCACCGGGGAGCTGTTTTTT.

The chain is built from TRBV29-1 and TRBJ1-2, with TRBD1 identical over 9 bases. Germline V CDR1 and CDR2: SQVTM, ANQGSEA. The CDR3 is 13 amino acids. Germline trimming cut 6 bases from V and 6 bases from J; bases unmatched to any gene: 8. In DNA, the CDR3 is TGCAGCGTAGCTCCTACAGGGGGCCATGGCTACACCTTC. Translation gives CSVAPTGGHGYTF.

This chain uses TRBV6-5 with TRBJ1-6; D gene unclear. Germline V lookup: CDR1 MNHEY, CDR2 SVGAGI. This CDR3 region has 14 residues. Trimming removed 5 bases at V and 14 bases at J, with 19 bases between. The chain's CDR3 is CASSRPGGGFTLHF. In nucleotides, the CDR3 is TGTGCCAGCAGTCGGCCCGGTGGCGGCTTCACCCTCCACTTT.

The CDR3, as DNA: TGTGCCAGCAGCTTAGAGAATTCACCCCTCCACTTT. Translation gives CASSLENSPLHF. V usage is TRBV7-6 and J usage is TRBJ1-6; D not resolved. Trimming removed 1 base at V and 7 bases at J, with 2 bases between. The CDR3 runs 12 residues. Looked up from germline, CDR1 is SGHVS and CDR2 is FNYEAQ.

Only a few counts were recorded for this clone. The chain links TRBV6-6 to TRBJ1-2, with D unclear. CDR1 and CDR2 (germline): MNHNY, SVGAGI (reference sequence). The CDR3 is made up of 14 amino acids. V was shortened by 5 bases and J by 2 bases, with 12 bases between the two germline ends. Here the CDR3 reads CASSIEKGNYGYTF. CDR3 DNA sequence: TGTGCCAGCAGTATCGAGAAGGGAAACTATGGCTACACCTTC.

As to this clone: One junction end disagrees with the germline gene, perhaps due to a read error. The same CDR3 also results from other DNA sequences found in this sample. CDR3 nucleotides: TGTGCTAGCAGCGCACATGGGGGAAGATACGAGCAGTACTTC. As protein: CASSAHGGRYEQYF. The chain links TRBV5-6 to TRBJ2-7, with D tentatively TRBD1 or TRBD2 (5 bases each). Germline V gene sequence: CDR1 SGHDT, CDR2 YYEEEE. The CDR3 contains 14 residues.

V usage is TRBV7-9 and J usage is TRBJ2-5, with a weak D call TRBD2 (6 bases). The V end lost 8 bases, the J end lost 4 bases, and 20 bases lay between the germline ends. The CDR3 is 15 amino acids. The germline V gene has CDR1 SEHNR and CDR2 FQNEAQ (reference sequence). CDR3 sequence reads: CASQSLGGVRETQYF. As DNA, the CDR3 is TGTGCCAGCCAAAGCTTAGGAGGGGTACGAGAGACCCAGTACTTC.

The chain is built from TRBV29-1 and TRBJ1-1; D not resolved. CDR1 SQVTM and CDR2 ANQGSEA come from the germline V gene. With 7 bases removed from V and 7 bases from J, the gap between germline ends came to 19 bases. This CDR3 is 13 amino acids long. CDR3 in DNA: TGCAGCGGGACTCCCGAGAATGGGATTGAAGCTTTCTTT. Amino acid sequence: CSGTPENGIEAFF.

As for this clone: Other DNA sequences in this sample translate to the same CDR3. The chain couples TRBV18 to TRBJ2-3; the D is unclear. The CDR3 sequence is 11 residues long. The germline V gene encodes CDR1 KGHSH and CDR2 LQKENI. The germline V and J ends were trimmed by 2 bases and 3 bases, with 0 bases remaining between them. In DNA, the CDR3 is TGTGCCAGCTCACCAACAGATACGCAGTATTTT. Amino acid sequence: CASSPTDTQYF.

This chain links TRBV30 with TRBJ2-2; 8 bases match TRBD1. V gave up 7 bases and J gave up 2 bases; unmatched junction bases: 6. The CDR3 is 14 residues long. Germline V gene lookup returns CDR1 GTSNPN and CDR2 SVGIG (reference sequence). CDR3 sequence reads: CASPGQANTGELFF. In DNA form, the CDR3 reads TGTGCCTCCCCGGGACAGGCCAACACCGGGGAGCTGTTTTTT.

V usage is TRBV29-1 and J usage is TRBJ1-1, with D perhaps TRBD1 (6 bases). Germline V lookup: CDR1 SQVTM, CDR2 ANQGSEA. The V end was cut by 2 bases, the J end by 5 bases, with 15 bases between. The CDR3 has 14 residues. The CDR3 reads CSVETQGEWTEAFF. CDR3 coding DNA: TGCAGCGTTGAAACACAGGGAGAGTGGACTGAAGCTTTCTTT.

The CDR3 DNA reads as TGTGCCATCAGTTGGCAGGCAGACAATGAGCAGTTCTTC. Translation gives CAISWQADNEQFF. The chain combines TRBV10-3 with TRBJ2-1; D is uncertain. V was pared by 5 bases and J by 5 bases, with 10 bases between. The CDR3 loop spans 13 amino acids. CDR1 is ENHRY and CDR2 is SYGVKD in the germline V gene.

This clone came up a few times. The V call is TRBV6-5, the J call TRBJ2-7; TRBD1 agrees at 7 bases. Germline V gene lookup returns CDR1 MNHEY and CDR2 SVGAGI. Losses at the gene ends were 10 bases for V and 2 bases for J; bases not matched to a gene: 5. The CDR3 is 12 amino acids. The CDR3 bases are TGTGCCACTACAGGGGTCGCCTACGAGCAGTACTTC. This encodes CATTGVAYEQYF.